This passage covers 5 T cell receptor beta chains from one sample sequenced in a study of monozygotic twins with cystic fibrosis. Using immunoSEQ multiplex PCR, the repertoire was profiled, and TCRdb retains in-frame clones only, with some absent. The sample has around 21,000 clones, about 86% seen once. The sample consisted of blood. Every receptor here comes from a woman in her 30s with cystic fibrosis.

The chain carries TRBV10-3 and TRBJ1-2; maybe TRBD1 (6 bases). CDR1 ENHRY and CDR2 SYGVKD come from the germline V gene. Trimming took 7 bases from V and 5 from J, leaving 11 bases between them. The CDR3 loop spans 12 amino acids. Here the CDR3 DNA reads TGTGCCATCAACACAGGACAGTATGGCTACACCTTC. It translates to CAINTGQYGYTF.

CDR3 sequence: CASSLLVAYEQYF. CDR3 sequence (DNA): TGTGCCAGCAGCCTGCTAGTCGCCTACGAGCAGTACTTC. The chain combines TRBV5-8 with TRBJ2-7, with D unclear. V was cut by 4 bases and J by 2 bases, with 10 bases left in between. The CDR3 loop spans 13 amino acids. Germline loops: CDR1 SGHTS, CDR2 YDEGEE.

The chain carries TRBV5-6 and TRBJ2-6; D is unresolved. CDR1 and CDR2 from the germline V gene are SGHDT and YYEEEE. Trimming removed 4 bases at V and 0 bases at J, with 8 bases between. The CDR3 contains 15 residues. The CDR3 DNA follows: TGTGCCAGCAGCCTGTGGGTCTCTGGGGCCAACGTCCTGACTTTC. Protein product: CASSLWVSGANVLTF.

The chain employs TRBV5-1 and TRBJ1-2; D may be TRBD1 (6 bases). Trimming removed 2 bases at V and 5 bases at J, with 13 bases between. CDR1 SGHRS and CDR2 YFSETQ come from the germline V gene. The CDR3 runs 14 residues. CDR3 region: CASSFGTNTYGYTF. The CDR3, as DNA: TGCGCCAGCAGCTTCGGGACAAATACTTATGGCTACACCTTC.

The chain uses TRBV6-6 and TRBJ2-7; 12 bases match TRBD1. The CDR3 length is 15 residues. Germline loops: CDR1 MNHNY, CDR2 SVGAGI (reference sequence). V trimming: 6 bases; J trimming: 6 bases; junction bases outside the gene matches: 9. Here the CDR3 reads CASSLGTGGISEQYF. The CDR3 bases are TGTGCCAGCAGCTTAGGGACAGGGGGCATAAGCGAGCAGTACTTC.